This entry concerns a single T cell receptor beta chain. What it recognizes is unknown. The ends were cut back, 0 bases at V and 1 base at J, with 12 bases in the middle. Germline V gene sequence: CDR1 MNHNY, CDR2 SVGAGI (reference sequence). The CDR3 is 16 residues long. The record originates from a study of early stage breast cancer tumors. Study-wide results and caveats: Tumors had around 2.3-fold higher T cell density than normal breast. Unsorted bulk genomic DNA sequencing lacked pairing and functional marker data.

Data came from immunoSEQ multiplex PCR; TCRdb stores just in-frame clones and leaves some out. The sample lists about 36,000 clones, less than 80% occurring once. The sequence derives from a person in their sixties with breast cancer. Material: blood. The chain carries TRBV6-6 and TRBJ1-1, with D perhaps TRBD1 (5 bases). The CDR3, as DNA: TGTGCCAGCAGTTACTCGAGAGCAGGGACGAACACTGAAGCTTTCTTT. It yields the protein CASSYSRAGTNTEAFF.